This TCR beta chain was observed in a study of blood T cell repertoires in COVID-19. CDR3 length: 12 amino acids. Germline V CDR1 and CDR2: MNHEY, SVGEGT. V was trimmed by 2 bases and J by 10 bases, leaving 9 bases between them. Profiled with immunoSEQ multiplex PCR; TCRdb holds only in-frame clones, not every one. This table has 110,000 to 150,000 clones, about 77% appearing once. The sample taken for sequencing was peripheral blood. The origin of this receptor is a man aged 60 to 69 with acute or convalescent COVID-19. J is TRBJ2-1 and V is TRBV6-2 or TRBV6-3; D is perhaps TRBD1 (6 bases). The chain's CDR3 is CASSYTGTEQFF. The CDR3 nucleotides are TGTGCCAGCAGTTACACCGGGACAGAGCAGTTCTTC.